What follows are 10 T cell receptor beta chains derived from one specimen sequenced in a study of blood T cell repertoires in COVID-19. The method was immunoSEQ multiplex PCR; TCRdb's version includes in-frame clones alone and lacks a portion of them. The profile shows 90,000 to 130,000 clones, around 89% of them singletons. The sample comprised peripheral blood. These receptors originate from a woman in her forties or fifties with acute or convalescent COVID-19.

The V gene is TRBV28, the J gene TRBJ1-1, with TRBD1 matching over 9 bases. The CDR3 loop spans 14 amino acids. The germline CDR1 and CDR2 sequences are MDHEN and SYDVKM. V was pared by 7 bases and J by 4 bases, with 7 bases of the junction left unmatched. CDR3 loop: CASKPGQGSTEAFF. For the CDR3, the DNA is TGTGCCAGCAAGCCCGGACAGGGGAGCACTGAAGCTTTCTTT.

This clone came up once. This chain uses TRBV19 with TRBJ1-6; unclear D gene. Trimming pared 5 bases from V and 5 bases from J, leaving 4 bases between. The germline CDR1 and CDR2 sequences are LNHDA and SQIVND (reference sequence). The CDR3 has 12 amino acids. This CDR3 reads CASSSNNSPLHF. The CDR3 bases are TGTGCCAGTAGTTCAAATAATTCACCCCTCCACTTT.

The chain joins TRBV6-5 to TRBJ2-1; 9 nucleotides match TRBD1. CDR3 length: 15 residues. The germline V gene has CDR1 MNHEY and CDR2 SVGAGI. V trimming: 2 bases; J trimming: 3 bases; junction bases outside the gene matches: 2. CDR3 region: CASSYGTGSYNEQFF. CDR3 sequence (DNA): TGTGCCAGCAGTTACGGGACAGGGAGCTACAATGAGCAGTTCTTC.

This clone was observed a handful of times. This CDR3 is CASSLSSTIYF. In nucleotides, the CDR3 is TGTGCCAGCAGCTTATCGAGCACCATATATTTT. J is TRBJ1-3 and V is TRBV7-6, with D uncertain. The germline V and J ends were trimmed by 2 bases and 9 bases, with 5 bases remaining between them. Per the germline V gene, CDR1 is SGHVS and CDR2 is FNYEAQ. CDR3 length equals 11 residues. The full variable domain, its missing parts supplied by reference TRBV7-6 and TRBJ1-3, is GAGVSQSPRYKVTKRGQDVALRCDPISGHVSLYWYRQALGQGPEFLTYFNYEAQQDKSGLPNDRFSAERPEGSISTLTIQRTEQRDSAMYRCASSLSSTIYFGEGSWLTVV.

The chain links TRBV6-5 to TRBJ1-1, with D possibly matching TRBD1 (5 bases). V lost 4 bases, J lost 0 bases, and 9 bases lay in between. Germline assignment: CDR1 MNHEY and CDR2 SVGAGI. This CDR3 spans 14 amino acids. CDR3 protein: CASSWAGMNTEAFF. For the CDR3, the DNA is TGTGCCAGCAGTTGGGCAGGGATGAACACTGAAGCTTTCTTT.

This chain uses TRBV7-9 with TRBJ2-3; the match to TRBD2 covers 8 bases. Germline values: CDR1 SEHNR, CDR2 FQNEAQ (reference sequence). V gave up 3 bases and J gave up 4 bases; unmatched junction bases: 3. The CDR3 length is 14 residues. The CDR3 is CASSLSGSSDTQYF. CDR3 nucleotide sequence: TGTGCCAGCAGCTTGAGCGGGAGTTCAGATACGCAGTATTTT.

The chain recombines TRBV7-9 with TRBJ2-3; D is unclear. Germline loops: CDR1 SEHNR, CDR2 FQNEAQ (reference sequence). CDR3 length: 16 residues. Trimming cost V 3 bases and J 0 bases, with 13 bases left between them. CDR3 bases: TGTGCCAGCAGCTTTGGAGCGTTCTTAAGCACAGATACGCAGTATTTT. Translating gives CASSFGAFLSTDTQYF.

This sequence joins TRBV9 and TRBJ2-2, with 9 bases identical to TRBD1. The CDR3 runs to 15 residues. The J segment lost 7 bases and the V segment lost 3 bases, leaving 7 bases of the junction unmatched. Germline CDR1 reads SGDLS; CDR2 reads YYNGEE. This chain's CDR3 is CASSEGTGLGGELFF. In DNA form, the CDR3 reads TGTGCCAGCAGCGAAGGGACAGGGTTAGGCGGGGAGCTGTTTTTT.

This chain links TRBV27 with TRBJ1-1; 9 bases align to TRBD1. The J segment lost 5 bases and the V segment lost 8 bases, leaving 9 bases of the junction unmatched. This CDR3 is 14 amino acids long. Germline loops: CDR1 MNHEY, CDR2 SMNVEV (reference sequence). The CDR3 spells CASSRNRGPTEAFF. CDR3 coding DNA: TGTGCCAGCTCAAGGAACAGGGGGCCTACTGAAGCTTTCTTT.

This clone came up a few times. The chain has TRBV5-1 and TRBJ1-1; TRBD1 aligns across 7 bases. The CDR3 length is 16 residues. Per the germline V gene, CDR1 is SGHRS and CDR2 is YFSETQ. V dropped 0 bases and J dropped 2; count of bases not matched to a gene: 7. CDR3 protein: CASSLEAGGLNTEAFF. The CDR3 DNA follows: TGCGCCAGCAGCTTGGAGGCAGGGGGGCTCAACACTGAAGCTTTCTTT.